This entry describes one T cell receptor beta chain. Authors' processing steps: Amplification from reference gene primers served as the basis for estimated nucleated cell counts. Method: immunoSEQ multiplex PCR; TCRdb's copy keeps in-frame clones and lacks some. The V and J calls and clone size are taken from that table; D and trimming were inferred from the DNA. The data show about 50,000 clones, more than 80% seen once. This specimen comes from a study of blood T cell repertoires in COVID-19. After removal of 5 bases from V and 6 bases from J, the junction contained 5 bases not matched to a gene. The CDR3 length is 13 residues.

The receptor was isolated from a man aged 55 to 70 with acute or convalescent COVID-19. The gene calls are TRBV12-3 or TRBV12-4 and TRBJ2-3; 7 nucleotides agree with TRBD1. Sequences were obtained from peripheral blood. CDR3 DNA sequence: TGTGCCAGCAGTCCGCCGACAGGGGATACGCAGTATTTT. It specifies CASSPPTGDTQYF.